Listed below are T cell receptor beta chains from one sample, sequenced in a study of T-cell reconstitution after alpha-beta-depleted transplantation in children. TCRdb analysed the PCR reads with MiXCR anew, one entry per CDR3 protein. The profile covers around 92,000 distinct CDR3 sequences, with less than 15% appearing a single time and approximately 15% taken by the ten largest. The sample consisted of PBMCs from the stem cell graft donor, taken from the stem cell graft. The receptors shown here come from a human donor who donated a stem cell graft to a child with inherited bone marrow failure. Both conserved end residues are part of each CDR3. Each record gives: CDR3 DNA, CDR3 protein, D gene, clone size, V gene, J gene. A D gene is named only where the DNA matches it firmly. For some rows the clone size is stated as once, few or many, or as a class when expanded; others skip it.

CDR3nt: TGCAGTGCTAGCCTCTTCAATAGCTTT
CDR3aa: CSASLFNSF
d_gene: .
abundance: many
v_gene: TRBV20-1
j_gene: TRBJ1-6

CDR3nt: TGCGCCAGCAGTGACAGGGCAACCGGGGAGCTGTTTTTT
CDR3aa: CASSDRATGELFF
d_gene: TRBD1
abundance: many
v_gene: TRBV5-1
j_gene: TRBJ2-2

CDR3nt: TGTGCCAGCAGTACCACAGGGTCGGGGTACGAGCAGTACTTC
CDR3aa: CASSTTGSGYEQYF
d_gene: .
abundance: .
v_gene: TRBV6-1
j_gene: TRBJ2-7

CDR3nt: TGTGCCAGCAGCCAAACCTTAAGGGATACCGGGGAGCTGTTTTTT
CDR3aa: CASSQTLRDTGELFF
d_gene: .
abundance: many
v_gene: TRBV3-1
j_gene: TRBJ2-2

CDR3nt: TGTGCCAGCAGCTTGTTGGCGGGACGGAGACACGAAAAACTGTTTTTT
CDR3aa: CASSLLAGRRHEKLFF
d_gene: .
abundance: many
v_gene: TRBV7-2
j_gene: TRBJ1-4

CDR3nt: TGCAGCTATAAACCGGGACTATCCTACGAGCAGTACTTC
CDR3aa: CSYKPGLSYEQYF
d_gene: TRBD2
abundance: many
v_gene: TRBV29-1
j_gene: TRBJ2-7

CDR3nt: TGTGCCAGCTCACCAAACGGAAAAGAGACCCAGTACTTC
CDR3aa: CASSPNGKETQYF
d_gene: .
abundance: few
v_gene: TRBV18
j_gene: TRBJ2-5

CDR3nt: TGCAGTGCGCCTGTAGCGGGAGGGGGAAACATTCAGTACTTC
CDR3aa: CSAPVAGGGNIQYF
d_gene: TRBD2
abundance: many
v_gene: TRBV20-1
j_gene: TRBJ2-4

CDR3nt: TGTGCCAGCAGCTTAGGACAGTATAGCTCCTACAATGAGCAGTTCTTC
CDR3aa: CASSLGQYSSYNEQFF
d_gene: .
abundance: .
v_gene: TRBV11-2
j_gene: TRBJ2-1

CDR3nt: TGTGCCAGCAGCTTATACGGGACCAACTCCTACGAGCAGTACTTC
CDR3aa: CASSLYGTNSYEQYF
d_gene: .
abundance: many
v_gene: TRBV7-2
j_gene: TRBJ2-7

CDR3nt: TGCGCCAGCAGCCAGATTGCAATTCGGGACAGAGGGTACAATGAGCAGTTCTTC
CDR3aa: CASSQIAIRDRGYNEQFF
d_gene: TRBD1
abundance: many
v_gene: TRBV4-3
j_gene: TRBJ2-1

CDR3nt: TGTGCCAGCAGGGCAGACAGCGATCAGCCCCAGCATTTT
CDR3aa: CASRADSDQPQHF
d_gene: .
abundance: .
v_gene: TRBV2
j_gene: TRBJ1-5

CDR3nt: TGCAGTGCTCAGCGGGACACAGGCCAGCCCCAGCATTTT
CDR3aa: CSAQRDTGQPQHF
d_gene: .
abundance: many
v_gene: TRBV20-1
j_gene: TRBJ1-5

CDR3nt: TGCAGTGCTAGAGTACAGGGGGCGGCAGATACGCAGTATTTT
CDR3aa: CSARVQGAADTQYF
d_gene: TRBD1
abundance: many
v_gene: TRBV20-1
j_gene: TRBJ2-3

CDR3nt: TGCAGTGCTAGTCTACCGGGACAGGGGGCGGGAGAGCAGTTCTTC
CDR3aa: CSASLPGQGAGEQFF
d_gene: TRBD1
abundance: .
v_gene: TRBV20-1
j_gene: TRBJ2-1

CDR3nt: TGTGCCAGCAGCGTCCGGGCTACTAGCACAGATACGCAGTATTTT
CDR3aa: CASSVRATSTDTQYF
d_gene: .
abundance: .
v_gene: TRBV7-9
j_gene: TRBJ2-3

CDR3nt: TGTGCCAGCAGCCCGGGACTCCCCTACGGGGTGAACACTGAAGCTTTCTTT
CDR3aa: CASSPGLPYGVNTEAFF
d_gene: .
abundance: .
v_gene: TRBV4-2
j_gene: TRBJ1-1

CDR3nt: TGTGCCAGCAGCGTAAAGGGGGACAGGTATGGCGAGCAGTACTTC
CDR3aa: CASSVKGDRYGEQYF
d_gene: TRBD1
abundance: many
v_gene: TRBV7-2
j_gene: TRBJ2-7

CDR3nt: TGTGCCAGCAGCGCTGATGTAGCGGGAGGGCCAGGTACGCAGTATTTT
CDR3aa: CASSADVAGGPGTQYF
d_gene: TRBD2
abundance: many
v_gene: TRBV7-2
j_gene: TRBJ2-3

CDR3nt: TGCGCCAGCAGCTTCATGGGCGGGGGAGAAAAAGAGACCCAGTACTTC
CDR3aa: CASSFMGGGEKETQYF
d_gene: TRBD2
abundance: many
v_gene: TRBV5-1
j_gene: TRBJ2-5

CDR3nt: TGCAGTTCTAGACCTGCGGCGGGTTCCTACAATGAGCAGTTCTTC
CDR3aa: CSSRPAAGSYNEQFF
d_gene: .
abundance: many
v_gene: TRBV20-1
j_gene: TRBJ2-1

CDR3nt: TGCGCCAGCAGCCAAGGTCCTGGACAAAACTACAATGAGCAGTTCTTC
CDR3aa: CASSQGPGQNYNEQFF
d_gene: .
abundance: many
v_gene: TRBV4-3
j_gene: TRBJ2-1

CDR3nt: TGTGCCAGCAGCGGGGGGCGGGGGTACAATGAGCAGTTCTTC
CDR3aa: CASSGGRGYNEQFF
d_gene: .
abundance: many
v_gene: TRBV9
j_gene: TRBJ2-1

CDR3nt: TGTGCCAGCAGTTACGGACTAGCGGGGCGGGAGCAGTACTTC
CDR3aa: CASSYGLAGREQYF
d_gene: TRBD2
abundance: .
v_gene: TRBV6-2/TRBV6-3
j_gene: TRBJ2-7

CDR3nt: TGTGCCAGCAGCTTAGCGCGGTCCTACGAGCAGTACTTC
CDR3aa: CASSLARSYEQYF
d_gene: .
abundance: many
v_gene: TRBV7-2
j_gene: TRBJ2-7

CDR3nt: TGTGCCAGCAGCTTTACAGGGGGGGAAGCTTTCTTT
CDR3aa: CASSFTGGEAFF
d_gene: TRBD1
abundance: many
v_gene: TRBV7-2
j_gene: TRBJ1-1